The 20 T cell receptor beta chains below were found in one sample sequenced in a study of cytomegalovirus exposure and HLA in healthy donors. PCR was performed using 60 Vbeta and 13 Jbeta primers. Assay used: immunoSEQ multiplex PCR; TCRdb lists only in-frame clones, some missing. The table has about 280,000 clones, approximately 90% seen once; the top ten hold about 2.5%. Sequencing was performed on PBMCs. These receptors were obtained from a woman aged 18-29 years in good health and CMV-seronegative.

CDR3 DNA sequence: TGTGCCAGCAGCGCCGGGACTATCCTACAAGAGACCCAGTACTTC. Translated, it gives CASSAGTILQETQYF. V usage is TRBV9 and J usage is TRBJ2-5; 7 bases fit TRBD2. The ends lost 3 bases at V and 2 bases at J; junction bases unmatched: 7. This CDR3 is built from 15 residues. Germline V lookup: CDR1 SGDLS, CDR2 YYNGEE.

In its sample, this clone was seen once. The chain uses TRBV10-2 and TRBJ2-5; TRBD2 matches 12 bases. Gene TRBJ2-7 matches the end of the DNA better, so the J call may be wrong. The CDR3 extends over 15 amino acids. CDR1 and CDR2 from the germline V gene are WSHSY and SAAADI. CDR3 coding DNA: TGCGCCAGCAGAGCGACTAGCGGGGGTGAATACGAGCAGTACTTC. It specifies CASRATSGGEYEQYF.

This clone appeared once. The chain is built from TRBV29-1 and TRBJ2-1; D not resolved. The ends were cut back, 4 bases at V and 4 bases at J, with 14 bases in the middle. This CDR3 has 14 residues. Germline loops: CDR1 SQVTM, CDR2 ANQGSEA. In DNA, the CDR3 is TGCAGCGTTGGAGGCACCGAATTGTACAATGAGCAGTTCTTC. The encoded protein is CSVGGTELYNEQFF.

The chain carries TRBV18 and TRBJ1-4; the match to TRBD1 covers 8 bases. Germline lookup yields CDR1 KGHSH and CDR2 LQKENI. CDR3 length equals 17 residues. With V trimmed by 5 bases and J by 5 bases, 13 bases remained unmatched. In DNA form, the CDR3 reads TGTGCCAGCTCAGCGTCGGGACAGGTCACCAGGAATGAAAAACTGTTTTTT. It specifies CASSASGQVTRNEKLFF.

This clone showed up just once. The chain recombines TRBV5-1 with TRBJ1-4; 8 positions match TRBD1. The CDR3 has 14 residues. Germline V gene sequence: CDR1 SGHRS, CDR2 YFSETQ. The V segment lost 0 bases and the J segment 6 bases; nucleotides outside the gene matches: 1. The CDR3 DNA reads TGCGCCAGCAGCTTGGCAGGGGGCGATGAAAAACTGTTTTTT. Translated, it gives CASSLAGGDEKLFF.

V usage is TRBV4-2 and J usage is TRBJ1-2; unclear D gene. Trimming shortened V by 0 bases and J by 4 bases, and 12 bases separated the two germline ends. Germline CDR1 and CDR2: LGHNA and YNFKEQ. CDR3 size: 15 residues. CDR3 sequence: CASSQDNSMAYGYTF. In DNA, the CDR3 is TGTGCCAGCAGCCAAGATAACAGTATGGCCTATGGCTACACCTTC.

V is TRBV7-6 and J is TRBJ1-1; D is possibly TRBD1 (5 bases). CDR3 length: 14 amino acids. Germline CDR1 SGHVS, CDR2 FNYEAQ. The V gene lost 8 bases and the J gene lost 1 base, with 14 bases spanning the gap. The CDR3 sequence: CASGGGRSNTEAFF. CDR3 nucleotide sequence: TGTGCCAGCGGGGGGGGTCGGTCGAACACTGAAGCTTTCTTT.

The chain joins TRBV10-2 to TRBJ2-3; 12 bases map to TRBD2. The CDR3 runs to 18 residues. Per germline, CDR1 WSHSY and CDR2 SAAADI. V lost 3 bases and J lost 2; bases outside the gene matches: 9. The CDR3 sequence is CASSEGPGLAGFTDTQYF. The CDR3 DNA is TGCGCCAGCAGTGAAGGTCCCGGACTAGCGGGGTTCACAGATACGCAGTATTTT.

The chain recombines TRBV5-1 with TRBJ2-2; D unclear. The CDR3 is 15 amino acids. V was cut by 1 base and J by 0 bases, with 7 bases left in between. Germline lookup yields CDR1 SGHRS and CDR2 YFSETQ. CDR3 protein: CASSLTETNTGELFF. CDR3 sequence (DNA): TGCGCCAGCAGCTTGACCGAGACGAACACCGGGGAGCTGTTTTTT. Based on the CDR3 plus reference TRBV5-1 and TRBJ2-2, the full variable domain is KAGVTQTPRYLIKTRGQQVTLSCSPISGHRSVSWYQQTPGQGLQFLFEYFSETQRNKGNFPGRFSGRQFSNSRSEMNVSTLELGDSALYLCASSLTETNTGELFFGEGSRLTVL.

The chain links TRBV9 to TRBJ2-1, with TRBD1 matching over 10 bases. With 2 bases clipped from V and 3 bases from J, the junction kept 5 bases outside the gene matches. The germline V gene has CDR1 SGDLS and CDR2 YYNGEE. This CDR3 is built from 16 residues. CDR3 nucleotides: TGTGCCAGCAGCGTTCCCGGGACAGGGGACTACAATGAGCAGTTCTTC. Its translation is CASSVPGTGDYNEQFF.

The chain employs TRBV6-5 and TRBJ1-5, with 7 bases fitting TRBD1. CDR3 length: 13 amino acids. Germline loops: CDR1 MNHEY, CDR2 SVGAGI. V dropped 6 bases and J dropped 6; count of bases not matched to a gene: 5. Written as DNA, the CDR3 is TGTGCCAGCAGAGACAGGGAAGGTCAGCCCCAGCATTTT. Its translation is CASRDREGQPQHF.

The chain combines TRBV7-4 with TRBJ2-1; no clear D gene. Germline CDR1 reads SGHVT; CDR2 reads SQSDAQ. The CDR3 extends over 15 amino acids. V was clipped by 3 bases and J by 5 bases, with 14 bases between them. In DNA, the CDR3 is TGTGCCAGCAGCTTCTCCCCCCCCATAGACAATGAGCAGTTCTTC. Protein sequence: CASSFSPPIDNEQFF. Filled out from reference TRBV7-4 and TRBJ2-1, the complete variable domain reads GAGVSQSPRYKVAKRGRDVALRCDSISGHVTLYWYRQTLGQGSEVLTYSQSDAQRDKSGRPSGRFSAERPERSVSTLKIQRTEQGDSAVYLCASSFSPPIDNEQFFGPGTRLTVL.

This sequence joins TRBV7-9 and TRBJ2-7; no clear D gene. Germline assignment: CDR1 SEHNR and CDR2 FQNEAQ (reference sequence). V lost 1 base and J 2 bases, leaving 6 bases between the germline ends. The CDR3 spans 13 residues. CDR3 in DNA: TGTGCCAGCAGCTTAGTGTCCACCTACGAGCAGTACTTC. Its translation: CASSLVSTYEQYF.

The chain uses TRBV2 and TRBJ2-2, with D maybe TRBD1 (5 bases). The CDR3 has 13 residues. Between the trimmed V and J ends, which lost 6 bases and 3 bases, there was a span of 8 bases. Germline CDR1 and CDR2: SNHLY and FYNNEI. The CDR3 bases are TGTGCCAGCAGCGGACAAGACACCGGGGAGCTGTTTTTT. Its protein product is CASSGQDTGELFF.

The chain joins TRBV9 to TRBJ2-5, with D maybe TRBD2 (5 bases). Germline CDR1 and CDR2: SGDLS and YYNGEE. The CDR3 covers 13 residues. V dropped 3 bases and J dropped 5 bases, with 11 bases sitting between them. The CDR3 bases are TGTGCCAGCAGCGGGGCCTTAGCGGAGACCCAGTACTTC. It codes for CASSGALAETQYF.

About this clone: Other DNA sequences in the sample encode the same CDR3. The rearrangement joins TRBV5-1 to TRBJ1-2; TRBD1 agrees at 9 bases. CDR3 length: 16 residues. Germline V CDR1 and CDR2: SGHRS, YFSETQ. The V gene end was trimmed by 7 bases and the J gene end by 0 bases; junction bases not matched to a gene: 10. The DNA of the CDR3 is TGCGCCAGCTACCCCGGGGGGACAGGGCCTAACTATGGCTACACCTTC. Translation gives CASYPGGTGPNYGYTF. Combining the CDR3 with reference TRBV5-1 and TRBJ1-2 gives the whole variable domain KAGVTQTPRYLIKTRGQQVTLSCSPISGHRSVSWYQQTPGQGLQFLFEYFSETQRNKGNFPGRFSGRQFSNSRSEMNVSTLELGDSALYLCASYPGGTGPNYGYTFGSGTRLTVV.

The rearrangement links TRBV5-1 to TRBJ1-1, with 7 bases lining up with TRBD1. The ends lost 4 bases at V and 0 bases at J; junction bases unmatched: 9. The germline CDR1 and CDR2 sequences are SGHRS and YFSETQ. The CDR3 runs 16 residues. DNA of the CDR3: TGCGCCAGCAGCGGGGGACAGCAGATGATGAACACTGAAGCTTTCTTT. This codes for CASSGGQQMMNTEAFF.

Points on this clone: This sample includes further DNA sequences coding for the same CDR3. The chain uses TRBV7-8 and TRBJ1-6; possibly TRBD1 for D (6 bases). The germline CDR1 and CDR2 sequences are SGHVS and FQNEAQ. The CDR3 is made up of 16 amino acids. Trimming removed 3 bases at V and 6 bases at J, with 15 bases between. CDR3 protein: CASSFAPGTPNSPLHF. For the CDR3, the DNA is TGTGCCAGCAGCTTTGCTCCCGGGACACCTAATTCACCCCTCCACTTT.

The chain has TRBV27 and TRBJ1-6; D gene ambiguous. This CDR3 contains 16 residues. Trimming removed 6 bases at V and 5 bases at J, with 17 bases between. Germline V gene data show CDR1 as MNHEY and CDR2 as SMNVEV (reference sequence). The CDR3 DNA reads TGTGCCAGCAGCAAGGAGCCGAGACTCGATAATTCACCCCTCCACTTT. Translated: CASSKEPRLDNSPLHF.

This rearrangement joins TRBV5-6 to TRBJ1-3; D ambiguous. There are 13 residues in the CDR3. Germline-derived CDR1 and CDR2 are SGHDT and YYEEEE. V gave up 4 bases and J gave up 4 bases, with 9 bases separating them. The CDR3 loop is CASSSQPGNTIYF. CDR3 DNA: TGTGCCAGCAGCAGCCAACCCGGAAACACCATATATTTT.